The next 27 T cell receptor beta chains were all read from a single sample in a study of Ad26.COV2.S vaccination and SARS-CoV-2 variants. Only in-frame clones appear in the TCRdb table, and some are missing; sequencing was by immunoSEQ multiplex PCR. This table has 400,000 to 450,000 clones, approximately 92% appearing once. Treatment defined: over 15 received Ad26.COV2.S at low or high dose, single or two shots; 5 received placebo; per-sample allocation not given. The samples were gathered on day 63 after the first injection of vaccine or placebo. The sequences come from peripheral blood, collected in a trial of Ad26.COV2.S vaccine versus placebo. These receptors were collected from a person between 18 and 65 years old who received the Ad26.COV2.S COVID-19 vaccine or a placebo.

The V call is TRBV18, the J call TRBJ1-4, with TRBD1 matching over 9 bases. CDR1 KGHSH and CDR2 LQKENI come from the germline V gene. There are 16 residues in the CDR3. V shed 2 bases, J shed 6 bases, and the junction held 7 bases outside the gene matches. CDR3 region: CASSPVTGGIYEKLFF. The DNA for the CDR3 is TGTGCCAGCTCACCAGTGACAGGGGGTATTTATGAAAAACTGTTTTTT. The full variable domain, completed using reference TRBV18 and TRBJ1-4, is NAGVMQNPRHLVRRRGQEARLRCSPMKGHSHVYWYRQLPEEGLKFMVYLQKENIIDESGMPKERFSAEFPKEGPSILRIQQVVRGDSAAYFCASSPVTGGIYEKLFFGSGTQLSVL.

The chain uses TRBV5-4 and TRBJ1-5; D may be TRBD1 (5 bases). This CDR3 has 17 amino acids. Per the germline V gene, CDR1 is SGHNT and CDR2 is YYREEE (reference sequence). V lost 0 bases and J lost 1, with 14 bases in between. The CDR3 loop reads CASSLGGGGASNQPQHF. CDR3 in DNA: TGTGCCAGCAGCTTGGGAGGAGGAGGGGCCAGCAATCAGCCCCAGCATTTT. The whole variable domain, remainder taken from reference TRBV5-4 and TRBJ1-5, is ETGVTQSPTHLIKTRGQQVTLRCSSQSGHNTVSWYQQALGQGPQFIFQYYREEENGRGNFPPRFSGLQFPNYSSELNVNALELDDSALYLCASSLGGGGASNQPQHFGDGTRLSIL.

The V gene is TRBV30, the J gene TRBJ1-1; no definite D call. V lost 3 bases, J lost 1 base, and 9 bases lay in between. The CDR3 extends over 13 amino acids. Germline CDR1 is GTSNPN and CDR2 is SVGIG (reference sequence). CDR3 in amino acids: CAWRGGRNTEAFF. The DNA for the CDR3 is TGTGCCTGGAGGGGAGGACGGAACACTGAAGCTTTCTTT.

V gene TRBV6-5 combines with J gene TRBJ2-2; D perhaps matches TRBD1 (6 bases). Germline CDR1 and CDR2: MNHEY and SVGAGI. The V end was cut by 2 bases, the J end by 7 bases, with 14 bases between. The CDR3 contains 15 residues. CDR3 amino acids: CASSYPLGGVGELFF. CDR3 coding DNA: TGTGCCAGCAGTTACCCTCTAGGGGGTGTCGGGGAGCTGTTTTTT.

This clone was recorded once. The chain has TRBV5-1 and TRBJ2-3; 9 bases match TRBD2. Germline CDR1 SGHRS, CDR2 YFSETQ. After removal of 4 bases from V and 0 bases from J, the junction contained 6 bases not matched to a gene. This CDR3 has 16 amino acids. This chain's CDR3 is CASSGRAGGSTDTQYF. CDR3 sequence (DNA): TGCGCCAGCAGCGGCCGAGCGGGAGGAAGCACAGATACGCAGTATTTT.

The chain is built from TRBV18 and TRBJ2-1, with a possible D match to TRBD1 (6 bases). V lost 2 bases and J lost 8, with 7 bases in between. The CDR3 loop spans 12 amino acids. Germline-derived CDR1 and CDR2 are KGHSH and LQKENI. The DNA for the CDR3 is TGTGCCAGCTCACCATCAGGGGATGAGCAGTTCTTC. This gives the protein CASSPSGDEQFF.

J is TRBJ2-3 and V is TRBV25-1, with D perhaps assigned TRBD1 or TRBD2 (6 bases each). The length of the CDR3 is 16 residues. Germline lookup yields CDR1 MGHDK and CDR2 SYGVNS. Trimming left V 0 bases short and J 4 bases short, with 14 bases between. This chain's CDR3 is CASSEYSEGGSDTQYF. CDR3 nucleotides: TGTGCCAGCAGTGAATATTCGGAGGGGGGTTCAGATACGCAGTATTTT.

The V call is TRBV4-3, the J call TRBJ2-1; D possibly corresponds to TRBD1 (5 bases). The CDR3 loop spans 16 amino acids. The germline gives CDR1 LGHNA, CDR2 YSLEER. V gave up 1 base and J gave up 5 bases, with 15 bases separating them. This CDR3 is CASSQGGRASNNEQFF. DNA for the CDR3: TGCGCCAGCAGCCAAGGGGGCAGAGCTTCAAACAATGAGCAGTTCTTC.

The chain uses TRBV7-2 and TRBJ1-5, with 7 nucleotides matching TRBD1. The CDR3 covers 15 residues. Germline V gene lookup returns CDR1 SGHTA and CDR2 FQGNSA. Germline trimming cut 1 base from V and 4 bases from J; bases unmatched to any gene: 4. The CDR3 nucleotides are TGTGCCAGCAGCTTAGTACAGGGGCTAAATCAGCCCCAGCATTTT. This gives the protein CASSLVQGLNQPQHF.

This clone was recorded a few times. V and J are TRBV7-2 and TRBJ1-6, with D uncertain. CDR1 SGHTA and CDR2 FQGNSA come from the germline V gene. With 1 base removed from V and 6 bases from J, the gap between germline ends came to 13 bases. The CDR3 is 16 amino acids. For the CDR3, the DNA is TGTGCCAGCAGCTTAGATAGCACGACTCCTAATTCACCCCTCCACTTT. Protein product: CASSLDSTTPNSPLHF.

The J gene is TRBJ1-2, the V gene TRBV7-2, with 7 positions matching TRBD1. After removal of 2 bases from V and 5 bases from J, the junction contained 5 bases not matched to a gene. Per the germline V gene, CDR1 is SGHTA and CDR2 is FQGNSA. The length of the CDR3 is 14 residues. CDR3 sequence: CASSLSGQFYGYTF. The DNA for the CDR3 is TGTGCCAGCAGCTTATCGGGACAGTTTTATGGCTACACCTTC.

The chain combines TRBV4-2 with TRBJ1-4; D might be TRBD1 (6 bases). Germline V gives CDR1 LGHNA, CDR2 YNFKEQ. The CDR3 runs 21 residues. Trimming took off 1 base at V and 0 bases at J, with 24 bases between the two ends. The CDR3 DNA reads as TGTGCCAGCAGCCAAGGTCATTTTTCGGGGGCGGGGGTCCCAACTAATGAAAAACTGTTTTTT. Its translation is CASSQGHFSGAGVPTNEKLFF.

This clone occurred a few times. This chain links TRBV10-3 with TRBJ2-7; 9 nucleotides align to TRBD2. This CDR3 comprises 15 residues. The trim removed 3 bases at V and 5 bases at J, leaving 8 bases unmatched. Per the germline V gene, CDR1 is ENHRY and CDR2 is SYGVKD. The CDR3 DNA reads TGTGCCATCAGTGATCCGGGACTAGCCGACGACGAGCAGTACTTC. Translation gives CAISDPGLADDEQYF.

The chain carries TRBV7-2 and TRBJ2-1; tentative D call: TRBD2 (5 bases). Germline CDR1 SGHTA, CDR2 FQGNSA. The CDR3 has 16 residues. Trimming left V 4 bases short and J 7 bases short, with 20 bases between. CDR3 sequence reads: CASSSGLPYGRNEQFF. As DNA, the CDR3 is TGTGCCAGCAGCTCCGGACTGCCTTACGGTCGGAATGAGCAGTTCTTC.

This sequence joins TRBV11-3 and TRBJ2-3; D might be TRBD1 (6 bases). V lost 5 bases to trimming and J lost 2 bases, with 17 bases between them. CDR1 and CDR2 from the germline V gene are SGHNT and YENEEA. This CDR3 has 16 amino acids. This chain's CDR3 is CASSRGEWGHTDTQYF. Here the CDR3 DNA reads TGTGCCAGCAGCAGAGGGGAGTGGGGGCACACAGATACGCAGTATTTT.

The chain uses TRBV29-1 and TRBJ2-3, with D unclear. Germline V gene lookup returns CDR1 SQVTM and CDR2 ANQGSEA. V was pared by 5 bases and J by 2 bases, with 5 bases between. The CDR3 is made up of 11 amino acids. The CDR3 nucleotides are TGCAGCGTTTCTTTCACAGATACGCAGTATTTT. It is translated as CSVSFTDTQYF.

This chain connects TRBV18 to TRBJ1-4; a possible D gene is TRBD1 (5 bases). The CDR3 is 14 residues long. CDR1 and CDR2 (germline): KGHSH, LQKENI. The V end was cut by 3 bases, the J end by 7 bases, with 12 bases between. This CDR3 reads CASSPGPSTEKLFF. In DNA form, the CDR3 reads TGTGCCAGCTCACCGGGGCCCTCGACTGAAAAACTGTTTTTT.

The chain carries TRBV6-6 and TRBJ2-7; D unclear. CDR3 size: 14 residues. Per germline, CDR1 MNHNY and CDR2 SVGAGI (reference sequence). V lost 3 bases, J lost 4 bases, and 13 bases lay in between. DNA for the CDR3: TGTGCCAGCAGTTATAAGTCTGATACTTACGAGCAGTACTTC. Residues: CASSYKSDTYEQYF.

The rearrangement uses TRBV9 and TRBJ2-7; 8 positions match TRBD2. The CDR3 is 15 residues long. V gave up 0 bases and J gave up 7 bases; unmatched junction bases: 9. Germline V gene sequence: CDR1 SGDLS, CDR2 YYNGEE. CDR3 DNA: TGTGCCAGCAGCGTAGGAAGTAGCGGGACCCTGGAGCAGTACTTC. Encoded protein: CASSVGSSGTLEQYF.

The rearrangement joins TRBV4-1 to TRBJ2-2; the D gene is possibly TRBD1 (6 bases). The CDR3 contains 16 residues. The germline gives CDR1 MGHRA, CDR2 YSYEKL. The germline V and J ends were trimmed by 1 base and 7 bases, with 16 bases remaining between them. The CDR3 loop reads CASSQVTTGKIGELFF. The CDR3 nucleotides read TGCGCCAGCAGCCAAGTTACAACAGGGAAGATCGGGGAGCTGTTTTTT.

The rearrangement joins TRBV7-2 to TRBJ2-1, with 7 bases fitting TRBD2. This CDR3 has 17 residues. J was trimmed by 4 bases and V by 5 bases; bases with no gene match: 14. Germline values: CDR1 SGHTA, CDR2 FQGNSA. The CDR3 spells CASSPLWEGPLYNEQFF. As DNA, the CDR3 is TGTGCCAGCAGCCCTTTGTGGGAGGGTCCTCTATACAATGAGCAGTTCTTC.

The CDR3 region has the DNA TGTGCCAGCAGCGATGCGGGTTTTAACGCTGAAGCTTTCTTT. This sequence encodes CASSDAGFNAEAFF. The chain combines TRBV3-1 (or the pseudogene TRBV3-2) with TRBJ1-1, with no clear D. CDR1 is LGHDT and CDR2 is YNNKEL in the germline V gene (reference sequence). CDR3 length equals 14 residues. V lost 5 bases to trimming and J lost 6 bases, with 16 bases between them.

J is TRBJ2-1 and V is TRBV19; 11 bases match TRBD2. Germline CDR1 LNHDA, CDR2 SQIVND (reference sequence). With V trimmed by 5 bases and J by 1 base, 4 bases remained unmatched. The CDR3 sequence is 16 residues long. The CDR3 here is CASSHWTSGSYNEQFF. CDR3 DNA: TGTGCCAGTAGTCATTGGACTAGCGGGTCCTACAATGAGCAGTTCTTC.

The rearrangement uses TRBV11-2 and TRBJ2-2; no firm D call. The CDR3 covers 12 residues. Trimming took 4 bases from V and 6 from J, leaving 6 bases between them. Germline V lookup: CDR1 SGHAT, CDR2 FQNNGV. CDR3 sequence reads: CASSSRPGELFF. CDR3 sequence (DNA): TGTGCCAGCAGCTCCAGGCCCGGGGAGCTGTTTTTT. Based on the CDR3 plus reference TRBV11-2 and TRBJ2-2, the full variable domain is EAGVAQSPRYKIIEKRQSVAFWCNPISGHATLYWYQQILGQGPKLLIQFQNNGVVDDSQLPKDRFSAERLKGVDSTLKIQPAKLEDSAVYLCASSSRPGELFFGEGSRLTVL.

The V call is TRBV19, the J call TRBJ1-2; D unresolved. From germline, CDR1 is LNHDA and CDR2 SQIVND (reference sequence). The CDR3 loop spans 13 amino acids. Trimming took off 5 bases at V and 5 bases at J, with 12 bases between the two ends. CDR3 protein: CASSVLGAYGYTF. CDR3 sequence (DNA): TGTGCCAGTAGTGTACTTGGCGCGTATGGCTACACCTTC.

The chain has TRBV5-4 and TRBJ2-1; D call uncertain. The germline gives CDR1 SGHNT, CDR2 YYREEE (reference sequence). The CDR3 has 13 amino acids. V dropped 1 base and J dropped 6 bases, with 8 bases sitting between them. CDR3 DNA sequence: TGTGCCAGCAGCTTGCTTGCTAGCAATGAGCAGTTCTTC. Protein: CASSLLASNEQFF.

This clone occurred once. The CDR3 reads CASSRGNSPLHF. CDR3 nucleotides: TGTGCCAGCAGCAGAGGGAATTCACCCCTCCACTTT. The chain has TRBV6-5 and TRBJ1-6; D is undetermined. V dropped 6 bases and J dropped 7 bases, with 7 bases sitting between them. The CDR3 is 12 amino acids. Germline CDR1 and CDR2: MNHEY and SVGAGI.